Following are 30 T cell receptor beta chains from one sample sequenced in a study of metastatic and nonmetastatic thyroid tumors. Thyroid surgery was preceded by no treatment in any patient. TCRdb reanalyzed the PCR reads via MiXCR. Of tens of thousands of clones listed, about a sixth are singletons. The sequenced sample was blood. The receptors derive from a male donor with papillary thyroid cancer or a benign thyroid nodule (not recorded which). Some clones in this sample may be carry-over from other donors' samples.

CDR3 DNA sequence: TGTGCCAGCAGCTTAGCGCCTCGGACTAGCGTGGGGGCCATAGATCTCTACGAGCAGTACTTC. This sequence encodes CASSLAPRTSVGAIDLYEQYF. The chain combines TRBV11-1 with TRBJ2-7, with 9 nucleotides matching TRBD2. The CDR3 contains 21 residues. CDR1 is SGHAT and CDR2 is FQDESV in the germline V gene (reference sequence). V was clipped by 0 bases and J by 3 bases; unmatched bases: 21.

This clone was seen at least ten times. The chain is built from TRBV10-3 and TRBJ2-7, with TRBD2 identical over 8 bases. This CDR3 contains 15 residues. Trimming removed 5 bases from V and 2 bases from J; junction bases left unmatched: 8. In germline, CDR1 is ENHRY, CDR2 SYGVKD. DNA of the CDR3: TGTGCCATCAGTCTCGGGGGGGGATCCCCCTACGAGCAGTACTTC. Protein product: CAISLGGGSPYEQYF.

For this clone: A much larger clone lies one base from this, so it may be a read error. This chain connects TRBV10-3 to TRBJ2-3; D remains unclear. Germline V CDR1 and CDR2: ENHRY, SYGVKD. The V gene lost 10 bases and the J gene lost 7 bases, with 12 bases spanning the gap. The CDR3 is 11 residues long. The CDR3 nucleotides are TGTGCCACCGCTACTTCGTATACGCAGTATTTT. Its translation is CATATSYTQYF.

This clone occurred a few times. A read error may be the cause here, since a much bigger clone is one base away. The J gene is TRBJ2-1, the V gene TRBV6-4; 13 nucleotides agree with TRBD2. The CDR3 has 15 residues. After removal of 5 bases from V and 8 bases from J, the junction contained 6 bases not matched to a gene. Germline values: CDR1 MRHNA, CDR2 SNTAGT. The CDR3 spells CASSSTSGGGDEQFF. In nucleotides, the CDR3 is TGTGCCAGCAGTTCCACTAGCGGGGGGGGTGATGAGCAGTTCTTC.

This clone was seen a few times. This sequence may be a read error, since a much larger clone differs from it by one base. This rearrangement joins TRBV27 to TRBJ1-2; no clear D gene. The CDR3 is 12 amino acids. V lost 8 bases and J 3 bases, leaving 10 bases between the germline ends. Germline CDR1 MNHEY, CDR2 SMNVEV (reference sequence). The CDR3 sequence is CASVLTDYGYTF. CDR3 nucleotides: TGTGCCAGCGTCTTAACGGACTATGGCTACACCTTC.

Turning to this clone: A much more abundant neighbour one base away suggests this may be a read error. This chain links TRBV11-3 with TRBJ2-4; TRBD2 matches at 7 bases. Germline CDR1 SGHNT, CDR2 YENEEA. The CDR3 consists of 17 residues. In DNA, the CDR3 is TGTGCCATCAGCTTAGGACTCCGGGAGGCAAAAGAGGACATTCAGTACTTC. This codes for CAISLGLREAKEDIQYF.

This clone was seen repeatedly, ten times or more. The chain recombines TRBV6-1 with TRBJ2-5, with TRBD2 identical over 11 bases. The CDR3 runs to 15 residues. J was trimmed by 2 bases and V by 3 bases; bases with no gene match: 2. Per the germline V gene, CDR1 is MNHNS and CDR2 is SASEGT. The CDR3 DNA reads as TGTGCCAGCAGTGATTTAGCGGGGGGGCAAGAGACCCAGTACTTC. Its protein product is CASSDLAGGQETQYF.

This clone was found many times. The rearrangement links TRBV4-2 to TRBJ2-1; D is uncertain. The V end lost 6 bases, the J end lost 7 bases, and 31 bases lay between the germline ends. The CDR3 has 19 amino acids. The germline V gene has CDR1 LGHNA and CDR2 YNFKEQ. The CDR3: CASSHEGRTAGKRRNEQFF. DNA of the CDR3: TGTGCCAGCAGTCACGAAGGGCGCACGGCAGGAAAACGCAGGAATGAGCAGTTCTTC.

This clone is classed as medium-sized. The rearrangement links TRBV2 to TRBJ1-2, with D perhaps matching TRBD1 (5 bases). Germline V gene data show CDR1 as SNHLY and CDR2 as FYNNEI. V lost 6 bases and J 3 bases, leaving 17 bases between the germline ends. CDR3 length: 15 residues. CDR3 DNA: TGTGCCAGCAGGCAGGGTTCGCAGGGCGACTATGGCTACACCTTC. This encodes CASRQGSQGDYGYTF.

This clone showed up many times. The genes are TRBV12-3 or TRBV12-4 and TRBJ2-7; maybe TRBD1 (5 bases). Trimming stripped 5 bases from V and 3 bases from J, with 14 bases between. This CDR3 has 14 amino acids. The CDR3 sequence: CASSHSQRGYEQYF. DNA of the CDR3: TGTGCCAGCAGTCACTCCCAAAGGGGCTACGAGCAGTACTTC.

Ten or more counts support this clone. The same CDR3 also results from other DNA sequences found in this sample. V gene TRBV12-3 or TRBV12-4 combines with J gene TRBJ2-6; D is uncertain. V was shortened by 3 bases and J by 0 bases, with 6 bases between the two germline ends. The CDR3 runs 15 residues. The CDR3 region is CASSLWSSGANVLTF. CDR3 bases: TGTGCCAGCAGTTTGTGGAGCTCTGGGGCCAACGTCCTGACTTTC.

This clone occurred many times. The CDR3 coding sequence is TGTGCCAGCAGCTTCTTGATACTGGTCCGGGGACGTTCGGGATCTACTGAAGCTTTCTTT. Its protein is CASSFLILVRGRSGSTEAFF. The J gene is TRBJ1-1, the V gene TRBV7-9; the D gene is possibly TRBD1 (5 bases). Germline lookup yields CDR1 SEHNR and CDR2 FQNEAQ (reference sequence). Deletions cut 3 bases from V and 5 bases from J, with 31 bases between. The CDR3 runs to 20 residues.

This clone was observed a few times. A read error may be the cause here, since a much bigger clone is one base away. Other nucleotide sequences in the sample specify the same CDR3. CDR3 DNA: TGTGCCACCAGTGAGGCCGGTACACGGAGGCGTGATGAGCAGTTCTTC. It yields the protein CATSEAGTRRRDEQFF. The rearrangement links TRBV24-1 to TRBJ2-1, with D possibly TRBD2 on 5 matching bases. Trimming left V 4 bases short and J 8 bases short, with 20 bases between. Germline V gives CDR1 KGHDR, CDR2 SFDVKD. This CDR3 has 16 residues.

This clone was seen repeatedly, ten times or more. The genes are TRBV24-1 and TRBJ1-4, with TRBD1 matching over 7 bases. CDR3 length equals 15 residues. J lost 6 bases, V lost 5 bases, and 8 bases had no gene match. Germline CDR1 is KGHDR and CDR2 is SFDVKD. The CDR3 here is CATSAGYRGDEKLFF. DNA of the CDR3: TGTGCCACCAGTGCGGGGTACAGGGGTGATGAAAAACTGTTTTTT.

This clone was counted many times. J is TRBJ2-6 and V is TRBV7-6; D call uncertain. Trimming removed 1 base at V and 0 bases at J, with 10 bases between. Germline CDR1 SGHVS, CDR2 FNYEAQ. CDR3 length: 17 amino acids. The CDR3 loop reads CASSLGRAVSGANVLTF. For the CDR3, the DNA is TGTGCCAGCAGCTTAGGTCGGGCAGTCTCTGGGGCCAACGTCCTGACTTTC.

The table lists this clone with many counts. V usage is TRBV4-2 and J usage is TRBJ2-5; 10 bases fit TRBD2. CDR1 LGHNA and CDR2 YNFKEQ come from the germline V gene. The CDR3 totals 17 residues. With 0 bases clipped from V and 5 bases from J, the junction kept 9 bases outside the gene matches. The CDR3 spells CASSQDIAGGIGETQYF. Here the CDR3 DNA reads TGTGCCAGCAGCCAAGATATAGCGGGAGGAATAGGGGAGACCCAGTACTTC.

This clone was detected only a few times. A read error may explain this, as a much larger clone is one base away. The CDR3 bases are TGCGCCAGCAGCTTGGCCCTTACGTGGGGACAAGAGACCCAGTACTTC. It specifies CASSLALTWGQETQYF. The chain is built from TRBV5-1 and TRBJ2-5; unclear D gene. V was trimmed by 0 bases and J by 2 bases, leaving 14 bases between them. Germline CDR1 SGHRS, CDR2 YFSETQ. This CDR3 is built from 16 residues.

At least ten counts were recorded for this clone. This chain connects TRBV3-1 to TRBJ1-2; TRBD1 matches 7 bases. The V gene end was trimmed by 0 bases and the J gene end by 8 bases; junction bases not matched to a gene: 15. The CDR3 spans 17 residues. From germline, CDR1 is LGHDT and CDR2 YNNKEL (reference sequence). The CDR3 DNA reads as TGTGCCAGCAGCCAAGAATCCCGGGACAGAAGGCGGAAAGGCTACACCTTC. Protein sequence: CASSQESRDRRRKGYTF.

This clone was seen at least ten times. The gene calls are TRBV19 and TRBJ1-4; TRBD1 might be the D (5 bases). This CDR3 contains 14 residues. The V and J ends lost 6 bases and 7 bases respectively, with 15 bases between them. Germline values: CDR1 LNHDA, CDR2 SQIVND (reference sequence). The CDR3 here is CASSYRIFSEKLFF. In DNA form, the CDR3 reads TGTGCCAGTAGCTACAGGATTTTTAGTGAAAAACTGTTTTTT.

This clone appeared once. A read error may account for a junction end that differs from germline. Other nucleotide sequences in the sample specify the same CDR3. The genes are TRBV5-1 and TRBJ2-2; possible D gene TRBD2, 5 bases. Germline V gene data show CDR1 as SGHRS and CDR2 as YFSETQ. CDR3 length equals 13 residues. In DNA form, the CDR3 reads TGCGCCAGCAGCCTGGCAAACACCGGGGAGCTATTTTTT. Encoded protein: CASSLANTGELFF.

This clone was seen repeatedly, ten times or more. V gene TRBV11-2 combines with J gene TRBJ2-3; tentatively, D is TRBD2 (6 bases). This CDR3 has 16 residues. Trimming pared 5 bases from V and 4 bases from J, leaving 19 bases between. The V gene's germline CDR1 is SGHAT and CDR2 FQNNGV. The CDR3 protein is CASSPPGGMGPDTQYF. The CDR3 region has the DNA TGTGCCAGCAGCCCCCCTGGGGGGATGGGGCCAGATACGCAGTATTTT.

The rearrangement links TRBV27 to TRBJ2-2; D uncertain. CDR1 MNHEY and CDR2 SMNVEV come from the germline V gene (reference sequence). The CDR3 is 14 residues long. V dropped 2 bases and J dropped 2 bases, with 6 bases sitting between them. The CDR3 protein is CASSLMDNTGELFF. CDR3 nucleotides: TGTGCCAGCAGTTTAATGGATAACACCGGGGAGCTGTTTTTT.

This clone is labeled as medium-sized. V and J are TRBV6-1 and TRBJ1-5, with TRBD1 matching over 7 bases. With 6 bases clipped from V and 1 base from J, the junction kept 3 bases outside the gene matches. Germline-derived CDR1 and CDR2 are MNHNS and SASEGT. The CDR3 is made up of 14 amino acids. The CDR3 DNA sequence: TGTGCCAGCAGACTACAGGGGAGCAATCAGCCCCAGCATTTT. Translated: CASRLQGSNQPQHF.

This clone was found a few times. The rearrangement uses TRBV19 and TRBJ2-3, with TRBD2 identical over 8 bases. The J segment lost 6 bases and the V segment lost 9 bases, leaving 11 bases of the junction unmatched. The CDR3 totals 14 residues. CDR1 and CDR2 from the germline V gene are LNHDA and SQIVND (reference sequence). CDR3 sequence reads: CASSLVGRVDTQYF. The CDR3 DNA follows: TGTGCCAGCAGCTTAGTCGGGAGGGTGGATACGCAGTATTTT.

In its sample, this clone was seen many times. The J gene is TRBJ1-6, the V gene TRBV14; D unresolved. CDR3 length: 14 residues. From germline, CDR1 is SGHDN and CDR2 FVKESK. Trimming took off 1 base at V and 6 bases at J, with 7 bases between the two ends. CDR3 sequence: CASSQGRINSPLHF. The CDR3, as DNA: TGTGCCAGCAGCCAAGGGCGAATTAATTCACCCCTCCACTTT.

This clone has a handful of counts. A much larger clone differs from this one at a single base, so this may be a read error. This rearrangement joins TRBV10-2 to TRBJ1-4; TRBD1 aligns across 7 bases. CDR1 and CDR2 from the germline V gene are WSHSY and SAAADI. This CDR3 region has 15 residues. CDR3 protein: CSSSERTGYNEKLFF. The CDR3 DNA reads as TGCTCCAGCAGTGAGAGGACAGGCTATAATGAAAAACTGTTTTTT.

This clone was seen at least ten times. The sample holds other DNA sequences that translate to the same CDR3. V is TRBV5-6 and J is TRBJ1-2; 9 bases line up with TRBD1. J gave up 2 bases and V 7 bases, and 6 bases lay outside the gene matches. Germline V gene data show CDR1 as SGHDT and CDR2 as YYEEEE. CDR3 length: 14 residues. The CDR3 DNA reads TGTGCCAGCCAGGGACAGGGTGCGAACTATGGCTACACCTTC. Translated, it gives CASQGQGANYGYTF.

This clone was seen repeatedly, ten times or more. The chain joins TRBV7-2 to TRBJ1-6, with TRBD1 matching 8 bases. The CDR3 is 15 residues long. Germline CDR1 and CDR2: SGHTA and FQGNSA. The ends lost 5 bases at V and 7 bases at J; junction bases unmatched: 7. CDR3 DNA sequence: TGTGCCAGCAGCGAATGGACAGGGAGGAATTCACCCCTCCACTTT. It codes for CASSEWTGRNSPLHF.

To note about this clone: Compared with germline, one end of the junction differs, possibly owing to a read error. This rearrangement joins TRBV4-1 to TRBJ2-2, with 12 bases that match TRBD2. The germline CDR1 and CDR2 sequences are MGHRA and YSYEKL. The CDR3 is made up of 16 amino acids. In nucleotides, the CDR3 is TGCGCCAGCACCCAACGACTAGCGGGGGACACCGGGGATCTGTTTTTT. This codes for CASTQRLAGDTGDLFF.

The gene calls are TRBV5-4 and TRBJ1-1; no clear D gene. Between the trimmed V and J ends, which lost 2 bases and 2 bases, there was a span of 7 bases. The CDR3 is 13 amino acids. Germline CDR1 and CDR2: SGHNT and YYREEE (reference sequence). The CDR3 DNA reads as TGTGCCAGCAGCTTCTCTGTAAACACTGAAGCTTTCTTT. Its protein product is CASSFSVNTEAFF.